One and the same sample provided the 16 T cell receptor beta chains below, sequenced in a study of blood T cell repertoires in COVID-19. Measured with immunoSEQ multiplex PCR; TCRdb has only the in-frame clones, and not every one. The table lists roughly 96,000 clones, roughly 82% of them singletons. Source material: peripheral blood. The receptors come from a man aged 80 or over with acute or convalescent COVID-19.

V gene TRBV28 combines with J gene TRBJ1-2, with a possible D match to TRBD1 (5 bases). V lost 4 bases, J lost 3 bases, and 12 bases lay in between. Germline V gene data show CDR1 as MDHEN and CDR2 as SYDVKM. The CDR3 totals 14 residues. This chain's CDR3 is CASSSGGIYYGYTF. The CDR3 DNA follows: TGTGCCAGCAGTTCGGGGGGGATCTACTATGGCTACACCTTC.

The CDR3 loop is CASSVGQGDYLAFF. CDR3 bases: TGTGCCAGCAGCGTGGGACAGGGCGACTACTTGGCTTTCTTT. The rearrangement links TRBV9 to TRBJ1-1, with TRBD1 matching over 9 bases. The CDR3 is made up of 14 amino acids. V shed 2 bases and J 11 bases; nucleotides not matched to a gene: 10. Germline lookup yields CDR1 SGDLS and CDR2 YYNGEE.

The V gene is TRBV6-4, the J gene TRBJ2-7, with 7 bases matching TRBD2. From germline, CDR1 is MRHNA and CDR2 SNTAGT. V lost 5 bases and J lost 0; bases outside the gene matches: 7. CDR3 length: 15 amino acids. The CDR3 sequence is CASSPKRGSSYEQYF. For the CDR3, the DNA is TGTGCCAGCAGTCCTAAGCGGGGAAGCTCCTACGAGCAGTACTTC.

The genes are TRBV19 and TRBJ1-2, with D perhaps matching TRBD1 (6 bases). V gave up 3 bases and J gave up 3 bases, with 14 bases separating them. The CDR3 has 15 residues. The germline V gene has CDR1 LNHDA and CDR2 SQIVND (reference sequence). CDR3 sequence: CASSMALQGDYGYTF. The CDR3 nucleotides are TGTGCCAGTAGTATGGCTTTACAGGGTGACTATGGCTACACCTTC. The full variable domain, in which reference TRBV19 and TRBJ1-2 provide the parts outside the CDR3, is DGGITQSPKYLFRKEGQNVTLSCEQNLNHDAMYWYRQDPGQGLRLIYYSQIVNDFQKGDIAEGYSVSREKKESFPLTVTSAQKNPTAFYLCASSMALQGDYGYTFGSGTRLTVV.

The J gene is TRBJ1-5, the V gene TRBV6-2 or TRBV6-3; the D gene is possibly TRBD1 (6 bases). The CDR3 is made up of 15 amino acids. Germline assignment: CDR1 MNHEY and CDR2 SVGEGT. Trimming shortened V by 1 base and J by 5 bases, and 12 bases separated the two germline ends. CDR3 amino acids: CASSYWGGPDQPQHF. For the CDR3, the DNA is TGTGCCAGCAGTTACTGGGGGGGGCCCGATCAGCCCCAGCATTTT.

The CDR3 nucleotides are TGTGCCAGCAGCCTTACTACCCTCCGGGGAGGCTACACCTTC. Translation: CASSLTTLRGGYTF. The V and J genes are TRBV3-1 (or the pseudogene TRBV3-2) and TRBJ1-2; D is uncertain. The CDR3 is 14 amino acids. CDR1 and CDR2 from the germline V gene are LGHDT and YNNKEL (reference sequence). Deletions cut 4 bases from V and 8 bases from J, with 17 bases between.

On this clone itself: This same CDR3 is encoded by further DNA sequences in the sample. The rearrangement links TRBV3-1 (or the pseudogene TRBV3-2) to TRBJ2-7; the D gene is possibly TRBD1 (5 bases). The V and J ends lost 4 bases and 1 base respectively, with 8 bases between them. The germline CDR1 and CDR2 sequences are LGHDT and YNNKEL (reference sequence). CDR3 length: 13 amino acids. The CDR3 DNA reads TGTGCCAGCAGCCGGCAGGGATCCTACGAGCAGTACTTC. Translated: CASSRQGSYEQYF.

To note about this clone: Other nucleotide sequences in the sample specify the same CDR3. The chain uses TRBV28 and TRBJ1-1; D not resolved. The V end lost 3 bases, the J end lost 1 base, and 6 bases lay between the germline ends. Germline CDR1 reads MDHEN; CDR2 reads SYDVKM. CDR3 size: 13 residues. The CDR3 DNA reads TGTGCCAGCAGTTTTAACAGGAACACTGAAGCTTTCTTT. The encoded protein is CASSFNRNTEAFF.

The chain links TRBV6-2 or TRBV6-3 to TRBJ2-3; D remains ambiguous. V lost 5 bases and J 2 bases, leaving 5 bases between the germline ends. CDR1 is MNHEY, CDR2 SVGEGT, per germline. This CDR3 has 12 residues. CDR3 protein: CASSNHTDTQYF. The CDR3 DNA follows: TGTGCCAGCAGTAATCACACAGATACGCAGTATTTT.

This clone has a handful of counts. CDR3 loop: CASSPLAGGSSYNEQFF. The CDR3 DNA sequence: TGTGCCAGCAGTCCTCTAGCGGGAGGGAGCTCCTACAATGAGCAGTTCTTC. The V call is TRBV28, the J call TRBJ2-1, with 12 bases aligning to TRBD2. The V gene's germline CDR1 is MDHEN and CDR2 SYDVKM. V trimming: 5 bases; J trimming: 0 bases; junction bases outside the gene matches: 5. The CDR3 consists of 17 residues.

This rearrangement joins TRBV6-4 to TRBJ2-6; D may be TRBD1 (5 bases). CDR3 length: 17 amino acids. Trimming took 4 bases from V and 1 from J, leaving 14 bases between them. Per the germline V gene, CDR1 is MRHNA and CDR2 is SNTAGT. This CDR3 is CASSADSLGSGANVLTF. CDR3 DNA sequence: TGTGCCAGCAGTGCCGACAGTTTGGGGTCTGGGGCCAACGTCCTGACTTTC.

V usage is TRBV6-1 and J usage is TRBJ2-7; D possibly corresponds to TRBD2 (6 bases). CDR1 and CDR2 from the germline V gene are MNHNS and SASEGT. This CDR3 spans 15 amino acids. Trimming left V 1 base short and J 3 bases short, with 13 bases between. The CDR3 spells CASSEVAGRLYEQYF. In DNA form, the CDR3 reads TGTGCCAGCAGTGAAGTCGCAGGGAGGCTCTACGAGCAGTACTTC.

This clone was seen a few times. V gene TRBV4-1 combines with J gene TRBJ1-3; 7 positions agree with TRBD1. With V trimmed by 1 base and J by 0 bases, 3 bases remained unmatched. CDR1 MGHRA and CDR2 YSYEKL come from the germline V gene. The CDR3 is 16 amino acids. The CDR3 DNA sequence: TGCGCCAGCAGCCAAGGCAACAGGGGCTCTGGAAACACCATATATTTT. This encodes CASSQGNRGSGNTIYF.

The chain is built from TRBV18 and TRBJ1-2; 7 nucleotides align to TRBD1. V lost 3 bases, J lost 1 base, and 5 bases stayed unmatched. Germline CDR1 and CDR2: KGHSH and LQKENI. The CDR3 totals 15 residues. Here the CDR3 reads CASSPTGYLNYGYTF. The CDR3 DNA is TGTGCCAGCTCACCGACAGGGTATCTTAACTATGGCTACACCTTC.

The V gene is TRBV2, the J gene TRBJ1-1; 8 bases fit TRBD1. J gave up 0 bases and V 8 bases, and 8 bases lay outside the gene matches. CDR1 is SNHLY and CDR2 is FYNNEI in the germline V gene. CDR3 length: 15 residues. CDR3 bases: TGTGCCAGCCTTTTGACAGGGGTGGTGAACACTGAAGCTTTCTTT. Translating it yields CASLLTGVVNTEAFF.

Written as DNA, the CDR3 is TGTGCCAGCAGTTTAGGCCCAACCGGAGGTCAGAACATTCAGTACTTC. Its translation: CASSLGPTGGQNIQYF. The chain has TRBV27 and TRBJ2-4; D possibly corresponds to TRBD2 (5 bases). Trimming removed 2 bases at V and 7 bases at J, with 18 bases between. Germline V gene sequence: CDR1 MNHEY, CDR2 SMNVEV (reference sequence). The CDR3 extends over 16 amino acids.